This T cell receptor beta chain is from a study of CD8+ T cells in alopecia areata. Study background: Grafting placed skin from roughly 6-12-month-old C3H/HeJ donors with spontaneous alopecia onto roughly 6-10-week-old female C3H/HeJ mice.

Cells pooled from cutaneous lymph nodes were sorted on CD4, CD8alpha, NKG2D, NKG2ACE and other markers. The V segment lost 3 bases and the J segment 0 bases; nucleotides outside the gene matches: 4. The CDR3 contains 16 residues. CDR1 and CDR2 (germline): NSHNY, SYGAGN. Sequencing used cDNA as its template, made by extracting RNA and reverse transcribing it. Measured with immunoSEQ multiplex PCR; TCRdb has only the in-frame clones, and not every one. The sample is made up of approximately 280,000 clones, none counted only once. On this clone: Gene names and germline refer to mouse. The read halts 4 residues ahead of the CDR3 end, with the missing end drawn from the germline J gene.

The sequence was obtained from a C3H/HeJ mouse with alopecia areata. MHC haplotype: H2-k. V usage is TRBV13-1 and J usage is TRBJ2-2, with 8 bases identical to TRBD1. The sample comprised CD4+ T cells sorted from a lymph node. The covered CDR3 bases are TGTGCCAGCAGTGTCGGGACAGGTTCAAACACCGGG. Translated: CASSVGTGSNTG. The full CDR3 sequence reads CASSVGTGSNTGQLYF.